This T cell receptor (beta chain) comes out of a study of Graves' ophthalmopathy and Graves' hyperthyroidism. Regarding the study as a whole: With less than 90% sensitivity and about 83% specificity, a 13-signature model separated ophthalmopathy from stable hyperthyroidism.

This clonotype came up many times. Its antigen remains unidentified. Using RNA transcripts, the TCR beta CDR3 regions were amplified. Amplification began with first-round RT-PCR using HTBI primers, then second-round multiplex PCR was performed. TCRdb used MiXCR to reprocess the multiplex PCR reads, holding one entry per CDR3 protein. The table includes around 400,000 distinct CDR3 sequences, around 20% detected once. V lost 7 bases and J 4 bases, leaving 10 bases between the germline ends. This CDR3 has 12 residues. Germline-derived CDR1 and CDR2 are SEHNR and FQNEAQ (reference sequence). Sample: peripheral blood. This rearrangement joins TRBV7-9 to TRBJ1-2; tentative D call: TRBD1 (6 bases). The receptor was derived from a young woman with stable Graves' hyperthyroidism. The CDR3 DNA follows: TGTGCCAGCACCCGGGGGGCCTATGGCTACACCTTC. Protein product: CASTRGAYGYTF.